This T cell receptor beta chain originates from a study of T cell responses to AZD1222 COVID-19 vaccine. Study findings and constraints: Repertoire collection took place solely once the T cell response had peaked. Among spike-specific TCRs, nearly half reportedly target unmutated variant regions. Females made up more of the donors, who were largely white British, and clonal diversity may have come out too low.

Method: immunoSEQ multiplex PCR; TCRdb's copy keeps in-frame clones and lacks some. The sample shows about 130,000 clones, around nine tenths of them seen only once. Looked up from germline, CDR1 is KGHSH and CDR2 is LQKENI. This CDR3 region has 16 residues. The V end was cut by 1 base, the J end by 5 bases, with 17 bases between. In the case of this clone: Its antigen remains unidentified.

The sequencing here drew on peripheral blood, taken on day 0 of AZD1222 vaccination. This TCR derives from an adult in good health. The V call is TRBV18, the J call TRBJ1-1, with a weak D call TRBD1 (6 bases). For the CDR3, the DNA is TGTGCCAGCTCACCACAACCTCCCACAGGGTTTACTGAAGCTTTCTTT. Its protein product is CASSPQPPTGFTEAFF.